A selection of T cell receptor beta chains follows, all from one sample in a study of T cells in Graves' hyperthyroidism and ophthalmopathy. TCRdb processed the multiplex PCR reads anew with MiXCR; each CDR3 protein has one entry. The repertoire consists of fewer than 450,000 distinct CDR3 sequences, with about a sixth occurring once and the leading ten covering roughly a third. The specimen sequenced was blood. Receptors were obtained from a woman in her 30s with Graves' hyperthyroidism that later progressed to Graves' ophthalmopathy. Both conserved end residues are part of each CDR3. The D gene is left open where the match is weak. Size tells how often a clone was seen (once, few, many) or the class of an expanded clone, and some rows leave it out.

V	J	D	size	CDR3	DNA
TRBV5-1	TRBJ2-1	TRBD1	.	CASSLCGTGEYNEQFF	TGCGCCAGCAGCTTATGTGGGACAGGGGAGTACAATGAGCAGTTCTTC
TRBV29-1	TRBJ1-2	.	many	CSVVSLRGVRPGYTF	TGCAGCGTTGTATCCCTTCGGGGCGTTCGCCCCGGCTACACCTTC
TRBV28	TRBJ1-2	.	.	CASSGGKGYGYTF	TGTGCCAGCAGTGGGGGGAAGGGCTATGGCTACACCTTC
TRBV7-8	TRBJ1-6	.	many	CASSVRDMLNSPLHF	TGTGCCAGCAGCGTCCGGGACATGTTGAATTCACCCCTCCACTTT
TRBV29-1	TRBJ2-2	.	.	CSVGPGTAGELFF	TGCAGCGTTGGACCAGGGACCGCAGGGGAGCTGTTTTTT
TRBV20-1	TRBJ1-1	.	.	CSARGASGWATKAFF	TGCAGTGCTAGAGGTGCTTCAGGGTGGGCCACTAAAGCTTTCTTT
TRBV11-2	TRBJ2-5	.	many	CASSLARGQETQYF	TGTGCCAGCAGCTTAGCCAGGGGCCAAGAGACCCAGTACTTC
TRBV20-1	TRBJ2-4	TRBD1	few	CSADRQGRNIQYF	TGCAGTGCCGATCGACAGGGGAGAAACATTCAGTACTTC
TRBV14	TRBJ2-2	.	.	CASSQDHRTGELFF	TGTGCCAGCAGCCAAGATCATCGGACCGGGGAGCTGTTTTTT
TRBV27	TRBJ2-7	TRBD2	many	CASSTWTSGRAGYEQYF	TGTGCCAGCAGTACTTGGACTAGCGGGAGGGCCGGCTACGAGCAGTACTTC
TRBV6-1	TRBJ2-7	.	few	CASTTDPLPSYEQYF	TGTGCCAGCACGACAGATCCCTTACCCTCCTACGAGCAGTACTTC
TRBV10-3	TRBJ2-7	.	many	CAITSGDSHYEQYF	TGTGCCATCACCTCAGGAGACAGTCACTACGAGCAGTACTTC
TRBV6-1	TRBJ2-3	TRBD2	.	CASSTPPTSGSFTDTQYF	TGTGCCAGCAGCACGCCCCCGACTAGCGGGAGTTTCACAGATACGCAGTATTTT
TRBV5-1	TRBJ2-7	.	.	CASSFQGGYEQYF	TGCGCCAGCAGCTTTCAGGGAGGCTACGAGCAGTACTTC
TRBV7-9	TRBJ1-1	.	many	CASLDSTYAEAFF	TGTGCCAGCCTAGACAGCACTTATGCTGAAGCTTTCTTT
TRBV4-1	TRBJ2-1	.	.	CASSQEGFMSYNEQFF	TGCGCCAGCAGCCAAGAAGGCTTCATGTCCTACAATGAGCAGTTCTTC
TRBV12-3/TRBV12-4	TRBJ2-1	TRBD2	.	CASGGGEYGNEQFF	TGTGCCAGCGGGGGGGGGGAGTACGGCAATGAGCAGTTCTTC